This TCR beta chain came from a study of blood T cells in healthy people across ages. This clonotype was counted only a few times. The V and J ends lost 0 bases and 5 bases respectively, with 14 bases between them. This CDR3 is built from 15 residues. Per the germline V gene, CDR1 is SQVTM and CDR2 is ANQGSEA. Then a second PCR, running roughly 7 to 11 cycles, was carried out with a sample-barcoded 5' primer and a J-beta primer mix. A single record per CDR3 protein comes from TCRdb applying MiXCR to the 5' RACE reads. Of about 1.4 million distinct CDR3 sequences in the sample, approximately 59% are singletons; the top ten hold roughly 7%.

The receptor was isolated from a man younger than 35 in good health. Sequencing input: blood. This chain uses TRBV29-1 with TRBJ2-1, with D hard to call. CDR3 coding DNA: TGCAGCGTTGAAGATAGGCGTTTTATGAACAATGAGCAGTTCTTC. Amino acids: CSVEDRRFMNNEQFF.